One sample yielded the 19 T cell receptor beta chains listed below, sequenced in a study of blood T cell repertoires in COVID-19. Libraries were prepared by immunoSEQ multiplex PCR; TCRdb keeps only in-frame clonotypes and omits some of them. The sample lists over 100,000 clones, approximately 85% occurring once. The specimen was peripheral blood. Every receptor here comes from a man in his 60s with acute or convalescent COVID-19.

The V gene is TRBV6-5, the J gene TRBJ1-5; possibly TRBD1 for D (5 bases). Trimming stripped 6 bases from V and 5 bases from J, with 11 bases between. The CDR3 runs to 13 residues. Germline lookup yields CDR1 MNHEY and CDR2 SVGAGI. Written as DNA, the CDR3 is TGTGCCAGCAGCAACAGGATGGATCAGCCCCAGCATTTT. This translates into CASSNRMDQPQHF.

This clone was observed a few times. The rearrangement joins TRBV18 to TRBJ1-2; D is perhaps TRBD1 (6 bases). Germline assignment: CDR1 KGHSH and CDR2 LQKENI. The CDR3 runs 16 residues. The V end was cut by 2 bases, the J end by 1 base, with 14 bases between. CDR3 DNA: TGTGCCAGCTCACCATCACAGGCACAGGGTAACTATGGCTACACCTTC. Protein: CASSPSQAQGNYGYTF.

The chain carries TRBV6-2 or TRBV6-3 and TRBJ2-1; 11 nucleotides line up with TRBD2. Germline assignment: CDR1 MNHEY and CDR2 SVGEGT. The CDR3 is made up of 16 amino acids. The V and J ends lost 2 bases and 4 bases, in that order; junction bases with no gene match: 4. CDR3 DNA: TGTGCCAGCAGTTACCCGACTAGCGGGACATACAATGAGCAGTTCTTC. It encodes CASSYPTSGTYNEQFF.

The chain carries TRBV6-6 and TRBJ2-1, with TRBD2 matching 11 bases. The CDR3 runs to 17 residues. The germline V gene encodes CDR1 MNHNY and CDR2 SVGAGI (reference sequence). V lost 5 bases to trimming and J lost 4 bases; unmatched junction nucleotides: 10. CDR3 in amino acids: CASSLEGVAGGYNEQFF. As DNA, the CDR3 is TGTGCCAGCAGTCTAGAAGGGGTAGCGGGGGGGTACAATGAGCAGTTCTTC.

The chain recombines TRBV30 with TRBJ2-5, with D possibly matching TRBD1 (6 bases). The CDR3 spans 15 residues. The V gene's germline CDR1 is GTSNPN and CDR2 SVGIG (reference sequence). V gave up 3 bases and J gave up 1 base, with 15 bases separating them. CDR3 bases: TGTGCCTGGAGGCAGACAGGCGGGCGCCAAGAGACCCAGTACTTC. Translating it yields CAWRQTGGRQETQYF.

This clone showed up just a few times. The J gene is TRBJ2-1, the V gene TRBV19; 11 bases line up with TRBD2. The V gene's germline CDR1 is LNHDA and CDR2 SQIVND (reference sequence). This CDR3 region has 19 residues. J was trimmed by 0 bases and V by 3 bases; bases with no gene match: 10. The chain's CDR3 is CASSIGLAGGPSSYNEQFF. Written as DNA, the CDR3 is TGTGCCAGTAGTATCGGCCTAGCGGGGGGCCCAAGCTCCTACAATGAGCAGTTCTTC.

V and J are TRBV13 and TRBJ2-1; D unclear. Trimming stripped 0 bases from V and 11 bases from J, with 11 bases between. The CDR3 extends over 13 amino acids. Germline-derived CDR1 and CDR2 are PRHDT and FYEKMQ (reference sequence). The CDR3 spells CASSLGHGSKQFF. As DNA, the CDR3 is TGTGCCAGCAGCTTAGGCCACGGTAGTAAGCAGTTCTTC.

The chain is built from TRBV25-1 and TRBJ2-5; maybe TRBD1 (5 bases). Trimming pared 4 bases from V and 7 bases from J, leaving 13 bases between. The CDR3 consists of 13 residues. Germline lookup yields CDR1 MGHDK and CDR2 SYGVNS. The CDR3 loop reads CASSGGQAGTQYF. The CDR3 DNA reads TGTGCCAGCAGTGGGGGCCAGGCAGGGACCCAGTACTTC.

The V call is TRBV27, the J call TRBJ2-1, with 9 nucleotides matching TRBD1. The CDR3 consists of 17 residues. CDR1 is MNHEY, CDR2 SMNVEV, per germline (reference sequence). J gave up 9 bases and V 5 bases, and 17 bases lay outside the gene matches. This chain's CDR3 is CASSPSRPGQGEGEQFF. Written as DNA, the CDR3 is TGTGCCAGCAGTCCGTCCCGGCCGGGACAGGGAGAGGGTGAGCAGTTCTTC.

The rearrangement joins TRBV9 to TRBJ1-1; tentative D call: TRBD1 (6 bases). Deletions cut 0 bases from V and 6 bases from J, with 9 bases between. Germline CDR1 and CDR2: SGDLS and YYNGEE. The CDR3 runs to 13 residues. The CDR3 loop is CASSVVGAPEAFF. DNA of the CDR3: TGTGCCAGCAGCGTAGTGGGGGCCCCTGAAGCTTTCTTT.

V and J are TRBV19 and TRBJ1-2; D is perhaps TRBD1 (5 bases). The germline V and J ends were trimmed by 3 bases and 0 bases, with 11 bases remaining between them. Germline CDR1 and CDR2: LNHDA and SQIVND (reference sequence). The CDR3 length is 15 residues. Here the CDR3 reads CASSISGGTNYGYTF. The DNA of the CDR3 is TGTGCCAGTAGTATTTCCGGGGGGACTAACTATGGCTACACCTTC.

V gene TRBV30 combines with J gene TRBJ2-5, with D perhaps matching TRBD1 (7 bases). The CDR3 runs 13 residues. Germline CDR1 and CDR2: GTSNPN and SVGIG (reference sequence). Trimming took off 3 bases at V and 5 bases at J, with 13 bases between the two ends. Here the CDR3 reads CAWSRGARETQYF. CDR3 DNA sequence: TGTGCCTGGAGCAGGGGGGCGCGGGAGACCCAGTACTTC.

The CDR3 sequence is CASSYTGTGDNEQFF. The CDR3 DNA reads TGTGCCAGCAGTTACACCGGGACAGGGGACAATGAGCAGTTCTTC. The chain is built from TRBV6-2 or TRBV6-3 and TRBJ2-1; 10 bases map to TRBD1. Germline-derived CDR1 and CDR2 are MNHEY and SVGEGT. Germline trimming cut 2 bases from V and 5 bases from J; bases unmatched to any gene: 3. The CDR3 extends over 15 amino acids.

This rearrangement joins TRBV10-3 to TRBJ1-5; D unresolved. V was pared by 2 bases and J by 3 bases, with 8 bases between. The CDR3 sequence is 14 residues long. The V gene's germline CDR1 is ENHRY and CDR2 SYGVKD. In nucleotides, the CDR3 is TGTGCCATCAGTGAGGGGCAGGACAATCAGCCCCAGCATTTT. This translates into CAISEGQDNQPQHF.

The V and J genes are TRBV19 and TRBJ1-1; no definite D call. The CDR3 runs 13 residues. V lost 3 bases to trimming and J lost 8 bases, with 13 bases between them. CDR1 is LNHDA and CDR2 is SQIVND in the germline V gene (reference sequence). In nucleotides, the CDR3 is TGTGCCAGTAGTATGAGGATCAAACCCGAAGCTTTCTTT. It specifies CASSMRIKPEAFF.

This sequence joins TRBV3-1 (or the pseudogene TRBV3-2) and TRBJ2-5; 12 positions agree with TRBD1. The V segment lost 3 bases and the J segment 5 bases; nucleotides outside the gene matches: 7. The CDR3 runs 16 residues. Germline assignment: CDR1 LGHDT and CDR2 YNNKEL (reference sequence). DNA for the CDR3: TGTGCCAGCAGCCAGGGGGGGACAGGGGGCTGGGAGACCCAGTACTTC. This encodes CASSQGGTGGWETQYF.

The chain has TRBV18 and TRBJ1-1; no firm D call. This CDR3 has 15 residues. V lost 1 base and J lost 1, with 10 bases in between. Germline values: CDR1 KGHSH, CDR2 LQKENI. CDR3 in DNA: TGTGCCAGCTCACCACTAACGGTACCGAACACTGAAGCTTTCTTT. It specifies CASSPLTVPNTEAFF.

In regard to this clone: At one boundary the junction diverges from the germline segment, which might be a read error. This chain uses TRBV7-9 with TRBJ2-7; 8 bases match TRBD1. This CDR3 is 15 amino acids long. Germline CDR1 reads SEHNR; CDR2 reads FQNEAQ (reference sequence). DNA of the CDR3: TGTGCCAGCAGCTTAAGGGGACAGGCCTCCAACGAGCAGTACTTC. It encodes CASSLRGQASNEQYF.

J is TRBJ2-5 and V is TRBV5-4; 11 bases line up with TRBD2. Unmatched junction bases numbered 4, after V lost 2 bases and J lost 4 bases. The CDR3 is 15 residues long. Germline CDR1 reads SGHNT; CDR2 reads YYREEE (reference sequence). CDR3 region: CASSFIAGGPETQYF. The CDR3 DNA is TGTGCCAGCAGCTTTATAGCGGGAGGGCCAGAGACCCAGTACTTC.